A single sample is the source of the 9 T cell receptor beta chains below, sequenced in a study of T cells after yellow fever vaccination. TCRdb used MiXCR to reprocess the 5' RACE reads, holding one entry per CDR3 protein. The table has around 610,000 distinct CDR3 sequences, around an eighth seen once; the top ten hold more than 13%. Sequenced material: PBMCs, taken on the day of the yellow fever booster vaccination. These TCRs come from a man under 40 who received the YFV17D yellow fever vaccine.

This clonotype occurred a few times. The chain recombines TRBV9 with TRBJ2-7; 9 nucleotides align to TRBD1. This CDR3 contains 18 residues. Germline-derived CDR1 and CDR2 are SGDLS and YYNGEE. Trimming took 0 bases from V and 4 from J; bases not matched to a gene: 14. DNA for the CDR3: TGTGCCAGCAGCGTAGCAGATACCCTACCGGGACAGGGATACGAGCAGTACTTC. This sequence encodes CASSVADTLPGQGYEQYF.

This clonotype was found a few times. J is TRBJ2-1 and V is TRBV5-1; D possibly uses TRBD1 or TRBD2 (5 bases each). Trimming shortened V by 2 bases and J by 9 bases, and 9 bases separated the two germline ends. The germline gives CDR1 SGHRS, CDR2 YFSETQ. The CDR3 extends over 12 amino acids. DNA of the CDR3: TGCGCCAGCAGCTTATCCGGGGCTGAGCAGTTCTTC. Its translation is CASSLSGAEQFF. Full variable domain (rest looked up from reference TRBV5-1 and TRBJ2-1): KAGVTQTPRYLIKTRGQQVTLSCSPISGHRSVSWYQQTPGQGLQFLFEYFSETQRNKGNFPGRFSGRQFSNSRSEMNVSTLELGDSALYLCASSLSGAEQFFGPGTRLTVL.

This clonotype was seen many times. The chain employs TRBV6-5 and TRBJ2-3; tentatively, D is TRBD2 (5 bases). CDR1 and CDR2 from the germline V gene are MNHEY and SVGAGI. Trimming shortened V by 4 bases and J by 1 base, and 9 bases separated the two germline ends. The CDR3 has 14 amino acids. Written as DNA, the CDR3 is TGTGCCAGCAGTTGGGGTAGCGGCACAGATACGCAGTATTTT. Translated, it gives CASSWGSGTDTQYF.

V and J are TRBV19 and TRBJ2-3; TRBD2 matches at 9 bases. Germline assignment: CDR1 LNHDA and CDR2 SQIVND (reference sequence). CDR3 length: 14 amino acids. Trimming took 6 bases from V and 6 from J; bases not matched to a gene: 7. CDR3 loop: CASSDAGGPDTQYF. Written as DNA, the CDR3 is TGTGCCAGTAGCGACGCGGGAGGGCCGGATACGCAGTATTTT.

This clonotype was counted a few times. CDR3 loop: CASSLNVGGKSDEQFF. CDR3 nucleotides: TGCGCCAGCAGCTTGAATGTTGGGGGTAAGAGCGATGAGCAGTTCTTC. This chain joins TRBV5-1 and TRBJ2-1; tentatively, D is TRBD1 or TRBD2 (5 bases each). This CDR3 is built from 16 residues. In germline, CDR1 is SGHRS, CDR2 YFSETQ. Trimming shortened V by 1 base and J by 8 bases, and 19 bases separated the two germline ends.

This clonotype was seen more than once but under ten times. This chain connects TRBV7-7 to TRBJ2-5, with D unclear. The CDR3 length is 16 residues. Germline CDR1 SSHAT, CDR2 FNYEAQ (reference sequence). V was pared by 0 bases and J by 4 bases, with 15 bases between. The CDR3 DNA reads as TGTGCCAGCAGCTTAGCGGCCCCAGGCGCAGGAGAGACCCAGTACTTC. Its translation is CASSLAAPGAGETQYF. The whole variable domain, remainder taken from reference TRBV7-7 and TRBJ2-5, is GAGVSQSPRYKVTKRGQDVTLRCDPISSHATLYWYQQALGQGPEFLTYFNYEAQPDKSGLPSDRFSAERPEGSISTLTIQRTEQRDSAMYRCASSLAAPGAGETQYFGPGTRLLVL.

The chain couples TRBV3-1 to TRBJ2-2; TRBD1 agrees at 9 bases. The CDR3 extends over 16 amino acids. V shed 4 bases, J shed 4 bases, and the junction held 7 bases outside the gene matches. In germline, CDR1 is LGHDT, CDR2 YNNKEL (reference sequence). CDR3 coding DNA: TGTGCCAGCAGCCCCAGGACAGGGGTCGGCACCGGGGAGCTGTTTTTT. Translated: CASSPRTGVGTGELFF.

The V call is TRBV7-6, the J call TRBJ2-1; 7 positions agree with TRBD1. V gave up 1 base and J gave up 6 bases; unmatched junction bases: 6. Per the germline V gene, CDR1 is SGHVS and CDR2 is FNYEAQ. CDR3 length: 15 amino acids. CDR3 region: CASSLVRGPGNEQFF. CDR3 nucleotide sequence: TGTGCCAGCAGCTTAGTTAGGGGGCCTGGCAATGAGCAGTTCTTC.

This clonotype was counted once. This chain joins TRBV5-1 and TRBJ2-7; 13 positions agree with TRBD2. CDR1 is SGHRS, CDR2 YFSETQ, per germline. The CDR3 consists of 15 residues. Unmatched junction bases numbered 8, after V lost 4 bases and J lost 7 bases. CDR3 sequence (DNA): TGCGCCAGCAGCAACGGACTAGCGGGAGCTGGAGAGCAGTACTTC. This codes for CASSNGLAGAGEQYF.